These 31 T cell receptor beta chains share one sample of origin, sequenced in a study of cytomegalovirus exposure and HLA in healthy donors (dated by TCRdb to 2016 to 2017). Library construction relied on the immunoSEQ multiplex PCR assay. The multiplex PCR relied on a mix of 60 forward primers for TCR Vbeta segments and 13 reverse primers for TCR Jbeta segments. The source is immuneACCESS, and TCRdb retained only in-frame sequences with V and J called. Part of the clones is not carried over; for the studies checked, unresolved V genes explain less than half of this, and the remainder is unexplained. The sample table lists some 200,000 clones, roughly 78% of them with a count of one. The ten largest clones capture 1.5% of the sample. The sequencing input was PBMCs. Every receptor here comes from a girl between 5 and 17 years old in good health and CMV-seropositive.

This clone has only one observation. The CDR3 bases are TGTGCTAGTGGGGAGGGCCGCCCAGATACGCAGTATTTT. It specifies CASGEGRPDTQYF. V and J are TRBV12-5 and TRBJ2-3; tentative D call: TRBD2 (6 bases). V dropped 6 bases and J dropped 4 bases, with 11 bases sitting between them. The CDR3 contains 13 residues. Germline values: CDR1 LGHNT, CDR2 FRNRAP.

V usage is TRBV7-9 and J usage is TRBJ1-1; D is perhaps TRBD1 (6 bases). There are 15 residues in the CDR3. The germline gives CDR1 SEHNR, CDR2 FQNEAQ (reference sequence). With 5 bases removed from V and 1 base from J, the gap between germline ends came to 14 bases. DNA of the CDR3: TGTGCCAGCAGCGTCCTGACAGGTGGGAACACTGAAGCTTTCTTT. This codes for CASSVLTGGNTEAFF.

The chain carries TRBV5-4 and TRBJ1-2; a possible D gene is TRBD1 (5 bases). Between the trimmed V and J ends, which lost 0 bases and 4 bases, there was a span of 7 bases. This CDR3 has 13 amino acids. The germline CDR1 and CDR2 sequences are SGHNT and YYREEE (reference sequence). In DNA form, the CDR3 reads TGTGCCAGCAGCTTGGCCAGGGTCTATGGCTACACCTTC. It encodes CASSLARVYGYTF.

The rearrangement joins TRBV6-6 to TRBJ1-4; TRBD1 matches 8 bases. CDR3 length: 15 amino acids. Germline CDR1 and CDR2: MNHNY and SVGAGI (reference sequence). V was clipped by 6 bases and J by 2 bases; unmatched bases: 5. In DNA form, the CDR3 reads TGTGCCAGCAGGACAGGGGAGGGGACTAATGAAAAACTGTTTTTT. Translation gives CASRTGEGTNEKLFF.

The chain carries TRBV6-6 and TRBJ1-6; TRBD1 matches 7 bases. Looked up from germline, CDR1 is MNHNY and CDR2 is SVGAGI (reference sequence). This CDR3 has 14 residues. J was trimmed by 7 bases and V by 2 bases; bases with no gene match: 2. Here the CDR3 DNA reads TGTGCCAGCAGTTACACAGGGGCGAATTCACCCCTCCACTTT. This codes for CASSYTGANSPLHF.

V gene TRBV27 combines with J gene TRBJ1-5, with a weak D call TRBD1 (6 bases). Germline CDR1 MNHEY, CDR2 SMNVEV (reference sequence). V shed 2 bases and J shed 1 base, with 6 bases lying between them. The CDR3 contains 14 residues. CDR3 coding DNA: TGTGCCAGCAGTTTAAGGGGGAGCAATCAGCCCCAGCATTTT. This translates into CASSLRGSNQPQHF.

The chain carries TRBV5-4 and TRBJ2-3; TRBD1 matches 8 bases. This CDR3 region has 15 residues. Unmatched junction bases numbered 4, after V lost 0 bases and J lost 4 bases. Germline CDR1 is SGHNT and CDR2 is YYREEE (reference sequence). CDR3 DNA sequence: TGTGCCAGCAGCTTGGAGGCAGGGGGCCCAGATACGCAGTATTTT. Protein: CASSLEAGGPDTQYF.

This chain joins TRBV7-2 and TRBJ2-2; 7 nucleotides agree with TRBD1. The CDR3 is 15 amino acids. J gave up 1 base and V 5 bases, and 4 bases lay outside the gene matches. The germline V gene has CDR1 SGHTA and CDR2 FQGNSA. CDR3 loop: CASSPWDRNTGELFF. CDR3 DNA: TGTGCCAGCAGCCCGTGGGACAGGAACACCGGGGAGCTGTTTTTT. The whole variable domain, filled in from reference TRBV7-2 and TRBJ2-2, reads GAGVSQSPSNKVTEKGKDVELRCDPISGHTALYWYRQSLGQGLEFLIYFQGNSAPDKSGLPSDRFSAERTGGSVSTLTIQRTQQEDSAVYLCASSPWDRNTGELFFGEGSRLTVL.

The V and J genes are TRBV11-3 and TRBJ1-1; 7 positions agree with TRBD1. J gave up 0 bases and V 5 bases, and 3 bases lay outside the gene matches. CDR1 is SGHNT and CDR2 is YENEEA in the germline V gene. The CDR3 runs to 14 residues. The CDR3 sequence is CASSDREVNTEAFF. The CDR3 DNA is TGTGCCAGCAGCGACAGGGAGGTGAACACTGAAGCTTTCTTT.

The chain recombines TRBV2 with TRBJ2-2, with 8 bases lining up with TRBD1. This CDR3 spans 14 amino acids. CDR1 is SNHLY and CDR2 is FYNNEI in the germline V gene. With V trimmed by 7 bases and J by 3 bases, 4 bases remained unmatched. The CDR3 reads CASKIQGDTGELFF. DNA of the CDR3: TGTGCCAGCAAGATACAGGGGGACACCGGGGAGCTGTTTTTT.

This clone is a singleton in its sample. The chain recombines TRBV5-6 with TRBJ2-1; D ambiguous. Germline-derived CDR1 and CDR2 are SGHDT and YYEEEE. The V and J ends lost 4 bases and 6 bases respectively, with 17 bases between them. CDR3 length: 15 residues. The DNA for the CDR3 is TGTGCCAGCAGCCCTACGTGGGCAAGAGCCAATGAGCAGTTCTTC. As protein: CASSPTWARANEQFF.

The chain uses TRBV19 and TRBJ1-6; 7 bases match TRBD1. The trim removed 5 bases at V and 9 bases at J, leaving 7 bases unmatched. The CDR3 covers 14 residues. The germline CDR1 and CDR2 sequences are LNHDA and SQIVND (reference sequence). This chain's CDR3 is CASSVGTASSPLHF. As DNA, the CDR3 is TGTGCCAGTAGTGTCGGGACAGCTAGTTCACCCCTCCACTTT.

This chain connects TRBV18 to TRBJ2-5; possible D gene TRBD2, 5 bases. Trimming left V 3 bases short and J 0 bases short, with 11 bases between. The CDR3 sequence is 15 residues long. The V gene's germline CDR1 is KGHSH and CDR2 LQKENI. CDR3 bases: TGTGCCAGCTCACCTCTCTCCGGGAACCAAGAGACCCAGTACTTC. It encodes CASSPLSGNQETQYF.

The chain is built from TRBV7-9 and TRBJ1-5; unclear D gene. Germline loops: CDR1 SEHNR, CDR2 FQNEAQ (reference sequence). The CDR3 runs to 12 residues. Trimming shortened V by 7 bases and J by 1 base, and 5 bases separated the two germline ends. CDR3 loop: CASTGSNQPQHF. For the CDR3, the DNA is TGTGCCAGCACCGGGAGCAATCAGCCCCAGCATTTT.

The genes are TRBV11-2 and TRBJ2-2; possible D gene TRBD2, 6 bases. V was pared by 1 base and J by 5 bases, with 14 bases between. Per the germline V gene, CDR1 is SGHAT and CDR2 is FQNNGV. This CDR3 has 16 residues. The CDR3 sequence is CASSLGRAGRTGELFF. The CDR3 DNA reads TGTGCCAGCAGCTTAGGGCGGGCAGGGAGGACCGGGGAGCTGTTTTTT.

This clone was observed once. The rearrangement joins TRBV10-1 to TRBJ2-1, with 8 positions matching TRBD2. CDR1 WNHNN and CDR2 SYGVQD come from the germline V gene (reference sequence). With 4 bases clipped from V and 1 base from J, the junction kept 3 bases outside the gene matches. The CDR3 spans 15 residues. Here the CDR3 DNA reads TGCGCCAGCAGTGTCGCGGGGGGTTCCTACAATGAGCAGTTCTTC. This sequence encodes CASSVAGGSYNEQFF.

This chain connects TRBV4-1 to TRBJ1-4; 9 bases are a match to TRBD1. Germline values: CDR1 MGHRA, CDR2 YSYEKL. CDR3 length: 16 amino acids. Germline trimming cut 0 bases from V and 4 bases from J; bases unmatched to any gene: 3. This chain's CDR3 is CASSQEEDRGNEKLFF. The CDR3 DNA follows: TGCGCCAGCAGCCAAGAGGAGGACAGGGGTAATGAAAAACTGTTTTTT.

This clone was picked up one time. The chain links TRBV19 to TRBJ2-3, with TRBD1 identical over 8 bases. Germline CDR1 and CDR2: LNHDA and SQIVND (reference sequence). This CDR3 is built from 15 residues. Trimming took 3 bases from V and 9 from J; bases not matched to a gene: 11. The CDR3 sequence: CASSIRTGRKQTQYF. CDR3 DNA: TGTGCCAGTAGTATCAGGACAGGGAGGAAGCAGACGCAGTATTTT.

CDR3 nucleotide sequence: TGCGCCAGCAGCCGGCCCGGGACTAGCGCTCCCGCTACGCAGTATTTT. It translates to CASSRPGTSAPATQYF. This rearrangement joins TRBV4-3 to TRBJ2-3; TRBD2 agrees at 10 bases. V lost 4 bases to trimming and J lost 8 bases; unmatched junction nucleotides: 12. Germline CDR1 LGHNA, CDR2 YSLEER. The CDR3 is made up of 16 amino acids.

This clone was counted a single time. The chain combines TRBV15 with TRBJ2-5; 13 bases are a match to TRBD2. J gave up 1 base and V 6 bases, and 2 bases lay outside the gene matches. CDR1 is LNHNV and CDR2 is YYDKDF in the germline V gene (reference sequence). CDR3 length equals 15 residues. The DNA for the CDR3 is TGTGCCACCAGTGGACTAGCGGGGGCCCAAGAGACCCAGTACTTC. This translates into CATSGLAGAQETQYF.

CDR3 residues: CASSELRQPYNEQFF. CDR3 bases: TGCGCCAGCAGTGAGTTGAGACAGCCGTACAATGAGCAGTTCTTC. V usage is TRBV10-1 and J usage is TRBJ2-1, with a weak D call TRBD1 (5 bases). The germline V gene has CDR1 WNHNN and CDR2 SYGVQD (reference sequence). Between the trimmed V and J ends, which lost 1 base and 4 bases, there was a span of 11 bases. The CDR3 loop spans 15 amino acids.

The chain has TRBV5-8 and TRBJ1-4; unclear D gene. CDR3 length equals 13 residues. Trimming left V 3 bases short and J 3 bases short, with 6 bases between. CDR1 and CDR2 from the germline V gene are SGHTS and YDEGEE. The CDR3 bases are TGTGCCAGCAGCTATGTATCTAATGAAAAACTGTTTTTT. Translated: CASSYVSNEKLFF.

The chain recombines TRBV6-5 with TRBJ1-5; 9 bases match TRBD1. CDR3 size: 15 residues. Per germline, CDR1 MNHEY and CDR2 SVGAGI. Trimming removed 6 bases from V and 2 bases from J; junction bases left unmatched: 5. In DNA, the CDR3 is TGTGCCAGCAGACAGACAGGGGGGGGCAATCAGCCCCAGCATTTT. The encoded protein is CASRQTGGGNQPQHF.

The chain links TRBV5-6 to TRBJ1-2, with TRBD1 as a possible D gene (5 bases). Trimming cost V 0 bases and J 5 bases, with 14 bases left between them. Germline values: CDR1 SGHDT, CDR2 YYEEEE. The CDR3 is 15 residues long. The CDR3 sequence: CASSLALEGWYGYTF. CDR3 sequence (DNA): TGTGCCAGCAGCTTGGCGTTGGAGGGGTGGTATGGCTACACCTTC.

J is TRBJ2-3 and V is TRBV13, with 11 bases that match TRBD2. CDR1 and CDR2 from the germline V gene are PRHDT and FYEKMQ (reference sequence). CDR3 length equals 19 residues. Losses at the gene ends were 2 bases for V and 2 bases for J; bases not matched to a gene: 12. CDR3: CASSLLLSGTSGITDTQYF. As DNA, the CDR3 is TGTGCCAGCAGCTTATTACTATCCGGGACTAGCGGTATCACAGATACGCAGTATTTT.

This clone was detected only once. The V gene is TRBV6-1, the J gene TRBJ2-5; TRBD1 agrees at 11 bases. V trimming: 3 bases; J trimming: 5 bases; junction bases outside the gene matches: 8. The CDR3 length is 16 residues. Germline-derived CDR1 and CDR2 are MNHNS and SASEGT. The CDR3 protein is CASSESGQGVRETQYF. CDR3 nucleotides: TGTGCCAGCAGTGAGTCGGGACAGGGGGTTCGGGAGACCCAGTACTTC.

The rearrangement links TRBV6-4 to TRBJ2-3, with D perhaps matching TRBD1 (5 bases). The CDR3 consists of 13 residues. Germline values: CDR1 MRHNA, CDR2 SNTAGT. V lost 5 bases and J 2 bases, leaving 8 bases between the germline ends. CDR3 DNA sequence: TGTGCCAGCAGTAAGGGGTACACAGATACGCAGTATTTT. This translates into CASSKGYTDTQYF.

The chain uses TRBV5-1 and TRBJ1-1; no clear D gene. Germline values: CDR1 SGHRS, CDR2 YFSETQ. The CDR3 extends over 14 amino acids. V was clipped by 4 bases and J by 6 bases, with 16 bases between them. Written as DNA, the CDR3 is TGCGCCAGCAGCCGACAACCTGGTGAACCTGAAGCTTTCTTT. Translation: CASSRQPGEPEAFF.

CDR3 loop: CASSYTPTGGDGYTF. The CDR3 coding sequence is TGTGCCAGCAGTTACACACCGACAGGGGGGGATGGCTACACCTTC. The chain employs TRBV6-5 and TRBJ1-2; 9 bases agree with TRBD1. V shed 2 bases and J 6 bases; nucleotides not matched to a gene: 7. CDR3 length: 15 amino acids. In germline, CDR1 is MNHEY, CDR2 SVGAGI.

This chain links TRBV30 with TRBJ1-2, with TRBD1 matching over 7 bases. Trimming cost V 0 bases and J 7 bases; bases outside gene matches: 2. Germline V gene data show CDR1 as GTSNPN and CDR2 as SVGIG (reference sequence). CDR3 size: 12 residues. The CDR3 loop is CAWSVAGGGYTF. CDR3 bases: TGTGCCTGGAGTGTGGCAGGGGGTGGCTACACCTTC.

The CDR3 sequence is CATHPSGNSYNEQFF. CDR3 sequence (DNA): TGTGCCACCCATCCTAGCGGGAACTCCTACAATGAGCAGTTCTTC. The chain joins TRBV10-3 to TRBJ2-1; 9 nucleotides align to TRBD2. With 10 bases clipped from V and 0 bases from J, the junction kept 7 bases outside the gene matches. The CDR3 loop spans 15 amino acids. Per the germline V gene, CDR1 is ENHRY and CDR2 is SYGVKD.